This section outlines one TCR beta chain sequence together with its context. In the original workflow: By means of reference gene primer amplification, nucleated cell counts were estimated. Assay: immunoSEQ multiplex PCR; the TCRdb copy retains only in-frame clones and omits some. V, J and clone size reflect that table, while D and trimming were determined from the DNA. The profile shows 180,000 or so clones, roughly 84% of them singletons. The record originates from a study of blood T cell repertoires in COVID-19. Study at large: Specimens from acute and convalescent COVID-19 originated in the United States, Italy and Spain. Sources were T cells, B-cell-depleted T cells, or PBMCs; the material itself was cDNA or gDNA.

Germline values: CDR1 SGDLS, CDR2 YYNGEE. The CDR3 totals 16 residues. Germline trimming cut 2 bases from V and 5 bases from J; bases unmatched to any gene: 12. The rearrangement joins TRBV9 to TRBJ1-2; 7 bases agree with TRBD1. This TCR derives from a woman over 75 with acute or convalescent COVID-19. Sequences were obtained from peripheral blood. The CDR3 here is CASSVGGQLADYGYTF. CDR3 DNA: TGTGCCAGCAGCGTGGGGGGACAGTTGGCGGATTATGGCTACACCTTC.